Below are 11 T cell receptor beta chains sequenced from a single sample in a study of blood T cell repertoires in COVID-19. Libraries were prepared by immunoSEQ multiplex PCR; TCRdb keeps only in-frame clonotypes and omits some of them. The sample carries 180,000 or so clones, approximately 90% recorded once. Material for sequencing was peripheral blood. These receptors were obtained from a woman under 40 with active or convalescent COVID-19.

The chain recombines TRBV7-9 with TRBJ1-1; unclear D gene. Trimming stripped 4 bases from V and 10 bases from J, with 7 bases between. Germline lookup yields CDR1 SEHNR and CDR2 FQNEAQ (reference sequence). The CDR3 is 10 residues long. The CDR3 spells CASSSGVAFF. DNA of the CDR3: TGTGCCAGCAGCTCGGGAGTAGCTTTCTTT.

The chain employs TRBV5-1 and TRBJ1-1, with D maybe TRBD1 (6 bases). CDR3 size: 14 residues. The germline gives CDR1 SGHRS, CDR2 YFSETQ. V was shortened by 4 bases and J by 7 bases, with 17 bases between the two germline ends. The CDR3 protein is CASSVSTGQIEAFF. DNA of the CDR3: TGCGCCAGCAGCGTGTCGACAGGCCAGATTGAAGCTTTCTTT.

The chain combines TRBV9 with TRBJ1-4, with D possibly being TRBD1 (6 bases). The CDR3 is 15 residues long. Trimming took off 0 bases at V and 7 bases at J, with 13 bases between the two ends. Per germline, CDR1 SGDLS and CDR2 YYNGEE. DNA for the CDR3: TGTGCCAGCAGCGTAGAGGGGGTTTTCGGTGAAAAACTGTTTTTT. Amino acid sequence: CASSVEGVFGEKLFF.

The chain employs TRBV5-1 and TRBJ1-2, with D perhaps matching TRBD1 (6 bases). Trimming pared 6 bases from V and 10 bases from J, leaving 22 bases between. This CDR3 is built from 14 residues. In germline, CDR1 is SGHRS, CDR2 YFSETQ. The CDR3 DNA sequence: TGCGCCAGCACCGACCTTACCGGGACACGGGTCTACACCTTC. This codes for CASTDLTGTRVYTF. Based on the CDR3 plus reference TRBV5-1 and TRBJ1-2, the full variable domain is KAGVTQTPRYLIKTRGQQVTLSCSPISGHRSVSWYQQTPGQGLQFLFEYFSETQRNKGNFPGRFSGRQFSNSRSEMNVSTLELGDSALYLCASTDLTGTRVYTFGSGTRLTVV.

The sample holds many counts of this clone. The J gene is TRBJ1-5, the V gene TRBV28, with 7 positions matching TRBD1. The CDR3 totals 16 residues. The V and J ends lost 6 bases and 1 base, in that order; junction bases with no gene match: 9. Germline V CDR1 and CDR2: MDHEN, SYDVKM. CDR3 amino acids: CASRVTGLTSNQPQHF. CDR3 nucleotides: TGTGCCAGCAGGGTGACAGGGTTAACGAGCAATCAGCCCCAGCATTTT. The full variable domain, in which reference TRBV28 and TRBJ1-5 provide the parts outside the CDR3, is DVKVTQSSRYLVKRTGEKVFLECVQDMDHENMFWYRQDPGLGLRLIYFSYDVKMKEKGDIPEGYSVSREKKERFSLILESASTNQTSMYLCASRVTGLTSNQPQHFGDGTRLSIL.

The chain is built from TRBV4-2 and TRBJ2-1; 7 bases match TRBD2. Per germline, CDR1 LGHNA and CDR2 YNFKEQ. The V gene end was trimmed by 0 bases and the J gene end by 6 bases; junction bases not matched to a gene: 8. This CDR3 comprises 16 residues. CDR3 nucleotide sequence: TGTGCCAGCAGCCAAGACGTGGCGGGAGTACGCAATGAGCAGTTCTTC. This sequence encodes CASSQDVAGVRNEQFF.

CDR3 coding DNA: TGTGCCATCAAGTTAGGACAGGGCACGGCAGATACGCAGTATTTT. It specifies CAIKLGQGTADTQYF. V is TRBV10-3 and J is TRBJ2-3, with 8 bases aligning to TRBD1. The CDR3 covers 15 residues. V trimming: 7 bases; J trimming: 4 bases; junction bases outside the gene matches: 10. Germline assignment: CDR1 ENHRY and CDR2 SYGVKD.

About this clone: The junction differs from germline at one of its ends, possibly a read error. V and J are TRBV5-1 and TRBJ2-1; 8 nucleotides align to TRBD2. The CDR3 is made up of 13 amino acids. The V gene's germline CDR1 is SGHRS and CDR2 YFSETQ. The CDR3 loop is CASSLAIGGALVF. For the CDR3, the DNA is TGCGCCAGCAGCTTGGCTATCGGGGGGGCCCTGGTCTTC.

The V call is TRBV15, the J call TRBJ1-2; D not certain. Trimming took 4 bases from V and 0 from J, leaving 15 bases between them. This CDR3 comprises 16 residues. In germline, CDR1 is LNHNV, CDR2 YYDKDF (reference sequence). The CDR3, as DNA: TGTGCCACCAGCACAGGATCAGACATCTCTAACTATGGCTACACCTTC. Translation gives CATSTGSDISNYGYTF.

The chain carries TRBV2 and TRBJ1-2; perhaps TRBD1 as D (6 bases). CDR3 length equals 13 residues. Germline CDR1 and CDR2: SNHLY and FYNNEI. V lost 7 bases to trimming and J lost 5 bases, with 14 bases between them. CDR3 nucleotides: TGTGCCAGCACCCAGGACAGTCTGTATGGCTACACCTTC. Its translation is CASTQDSLYGYTF.

The V gene is TRBV7-9, the J gene TRBJ2-2, with 8 bases aligning to TRBD1. V dropped 5 bases and J dropped 4; count of bases not matched to a gene: 6. The germline V gene encodes CDR1 SEHNR and CDR2 FQNEAQ (reference sequence). The CDR3 length is 15 residues. CDR3 in DNA: TGTGCCAGCAGCCAGGGGGCGGTAGCCACCGGGGAGCTGTTTTTT. Translating gives CASSQGAVATGELFF.